One sample yielded the 17 T cell receptor beta chains listed below, sequenced in a study of beta chain features in type 1 diabetes. As every portion of the isolated RNA was reverse transcribed, the sequencing read expressed TCRB transcripts. TCRdb's table, derived via immunoSEQ multiplex PCR, lists solely in-frame clones and lacks some. Counted here are 600,000 to 650,000 clones, around 15% occurring once; the ten biggest clones make up about 0.086%. The sequenced sample was naive CD4+ T cells from blood. The receptors stem from a man in his late teens or twenties in good health.

This chain links TRBV15 with TRBJ1-1; 10 nucleotides align to TRBD1. J lost 1 base, V lost 4 bases, and 3 bases had no gene match. This CDR3 comprises 15 residues. Germline V lookup: CDR1 LNHNV, CDR2 YYDKDF (reference sequence). As DNA, the CDR3 is TGTGCCACCAGCAAGGGACAGGGGTCGAACACTGAAGCTTTCTTT. It yields the protein CATSKGQGSNTEAFF.

The rearrangement uses TRBV4-1 and TRBJ2-5; tentative D call: TRBD2 (6 bases). This CDR3 contains 14 residues. Germline V gene data show CDR1 as MGHRA and CDR2 as YSYEKL. The V end lost 6 bases, the J end lost 5 bases, and 16 bases lay between the germline ends. The chain's CDR3 is CASRRIGGGETQYF. The CDR3 coding sequence is TGCGCCAGCAGGAGGATCGGAGGAGGGGAGACCCAGTACTTC.

The chain employs TRBV28 and TRBJ2-4; weak D call: TRBD2 (7 bases). The CDR3 sequence is 16 residues long. With 4 bases removed from V and 1 base from J, the gap between germline ends came to 14 bases. Germline CDR1 is MDHEN and CDR2 is SYDVKM. In nucleotides, the CDR3 is TGTGCCAGCAGTTACCGGGGGGCGTGGGCCAAAAACATTCAGTACTTC. Translated: CASSYRGAWAKNIQYF.

The V gene is TRBV29-1, the J gene TRBJ2-1; D call uncertain. Germline CDR1 reads SQVTM; CDR2 reads ANQGSEA. V was shortened by 4 bases and J by 4 bases, with 11 bases between the two germline ends. This CDR3 has 13 residues. The CDR3 loop reads CSVASSPYNEQFF. As DNA, the CDR3 is TGCAGCGTTGCCAGCTCTCCGTACAATGAGCAGTTCTTC.

This clone showed up just once. V gene TRBV28 combines with J gene TRBJ1-6; D is perhaps TRBD1 (5 bases). The V and J ends lost 3 bases and 2 bases respectively, with 11 bases between them. From germline, CDR1 is MDHEN and CDR2 SYDVKM. The CDR3 has 16 residues. The CDR3 protein is CASSFAGTPYNSPLHF. As DNA, the CDR3 is TGTGCCAGCAGTTTCGCAGGGACCCCCTATAATTCACCCCTCCACTTT.

The gene calls are TRBV19 and TRBJ2-5, with 10 positions matching TRBD1. V was pared by 8 bases and J by 5 bases, with 14 bases of the junction left unmatched. The CDR3 consists of 16 residues. Germline-derived CDR1 and CDR2 are LNHDA and SQIVND (reference sequence). The CDR3 bases are TGTGCCAGTTCCCGACAGGGGGCTATGAGGAGGGAGACCCAGTACTTC. As protein: CASSRQGAMRRETQYF.

In this sample, this clone turned up a few times. The chain carries TRBV28 and TRBJ1-6; 9 bases match TRBD1. Germline CDR1 reads MDHEN; CDR2 reads SYDVKM. V lost 5 bases, J lost 7 bases, and 6 bases stayed unmatched. The CDR3 totals 15 residues. For the CDR3, the DNA is TGTGCCAGCAGTGGGGGACAGGGAATAAATTCACCCCTCCACTTT. Protein sequence: CASSGGQGINSPLHF.

The chain combines TRBV27 with TRBJ1-2; D is undetermined. Germline CDR1 is MNHEY and CDR2 is SMNVEV (reference sequence). The CDR3 contains 15 residues. V lost 5 bases and J lost 0, with 13 bases in between. The CDR3 loop reads CASSGEPLANYGYTF. CDR3 nucleotide sequence: TGTGCCAGCAGTGGAGAACCTCTAGCTAACTATGGCTACACCTTC.

V gene TRBV4-2 combines with J gene TRBJ2-5; 10 bases line up with TRBD2. The CDR3 length is 15 residues. CDR1 is LGHNA and CDR2 is YNFKEQ in the germline V gene. V shed 0 bases, J shed 4 bases, and the junction held 2 bases outside the gene matches. The DNA of the CDR3 is TGTGCCAGCAGCCAAGAAGCGGGGGGGCGAGAGACCCAGTACTTC. Its protein product is CASSQEAGGRETQYF.

The J gene is TRBJ2-7, the V gene TRBV19; TRBD1 matches 8 bases. Germline trimming cut 1 base from V and 4 bases from J; bases unmatched to any gene: 6. This CDR3 is 15 amino acids long. The germline gives CDR1 LNHDA, CDR2 SQIVND (reference sequence). For the CDR3, the DNA is TGTGCCAGTAGTATAGTCCCCAGGGGGCGATACGAGCAGTACTTC. Its translation is CASSIVPRGRYEQYF.

J is TRBJ2-1 and V is TRBV28; perhaps TRBD2 as D (5 bases). The CDR3 runs to 13 residues. The germline gives CDR1 MDHEN, CDR2 SYDVKM. V was trimmed by 1 base and J by 9 bases, leaving 10 bases between them. CDR3 residues: CASSLFRGAEQFF. The DNA of the CDR3 is TGTGCCAGCAGTTTATTCCGGGGAGCTGAGCAGTTCTTC.

As for this clone: The junction and the germline gene differ at one end; a read error may be behind it. The V gene is TRBV7-2, the J gene TRBJ1-2, with TRBD1 identical over 9 bases. The CDR3 is 15 amino acids. Germline V lookup: CDR1 SGHTA, CDR2 FQGNSA. CDR3 nucleotide sequence: TGCGCCAGCAGCCAAGAAGGACAGGGGAGAGGTGGCTACACCTTC. This translates into CASSQEGQGRGGYTF.

This clone appeared a few times. The V call is TRBV9, the J call TRBJ1-1; D possibly corresponds to TRBD1 (6 bases). V was pared by 1 base and J by 5 bases, with 18 bases between. CDR1 and CDR2 (germline): SGDLS, YYNGEE. The CDR3 length is 16 residues. The CDR3 sequence is CASSVRGGPLGTEAFF. CDR3 bases: TGTGCCAGCAGCGTAAGGGGGGGACCGCTAGGGACTGAAGCTTTCTTT. The variable domain in full, with the rest retrieved from reference TRBV9 and TRBJ1-1, is DSGVTQTPKHLITATGQRVTLRCSPRSGDLSVYWYQQSLDQGLQFLIQYYNGEERAKGNILERFSAQQFPDLHSELNLSSLELGDSALYFCASSVRGGPLGTEAFFGQGTRLTVV.

This chain uses TRBV4-2 with TRBJ1-4; weak D call: TRBD1 (5 bases). With 1 base removed from V and 1 base from J, the gap between germline ends came to 13 bases. The CDR3 covers 17 residues. Germline V gene data show CDR1 as LGHNA and CDR2 as YNFKEQ. The chain's CDR3 is CASSQGRRQRTNEKLFF. The CDR3 region has the DNA TGTGCCAGCAGCCAAGGGAGAAGACAGCGAACTAATGAAAAACTGTTTTTT.

This chain joins TRBV5-1 and TRBJ1-2, with a weak D call TRBD1 (6 bases). CDR3 size: 14 residues. Deletions cut 3 bases from V and 8 bases from J, with 17 bases between. Germline CDR1 is SGHRS and CDR2 is YFSETQ. CDR3 nucleotides: TGCGCCAGCAGCTCCGGCAGGGGAGCGGAGGGCTACACCTTC. Translating gives CASSSGRGAEGYTF.

This chain links TRBV20-1 with TRBJ2-1; D call uncertain. CDR3 length equals 10 residues. V was cut by 7 bases and J by 6 bases, with 7 bases left in between. Looked up from germline, CDR1 is DFQATT and CDR2 is SNEGSKA (reference sequence). The CDR3 sequence: CSVNRNEQFF. CDR3 nucleotide sequence: TGCAGTGTGAATCGCAATGAGCAGTTCTTC.

The sample holds a few counts of this clone. The V gene is TRBV7-2, the J gene TRBJ2-1; 10 nucleotides align to TRBD2. Looked up from germline, CDR1 is SGHTA and CDR2 is FQGNSA. The CDR3 has 16 amino acids. The junction had 8 bases not matched to a gene; V was cut back by 6 bases and J by 3 bases. DNA of the CDR3: TGTGCCAGCAGTTGGACTAGCGGCCGACTCTACAATGAGCAGTTCTTC. Protein product: CASSWTSGRLYNEQFF.